The T cell receptor beta chain described here comes from a study of neoadjuvant anti-PD-1 for oral cavity cancer. Findings and caveats of the study: Post-nivolumab, blood T cell clonality was significantly elevated in non-responders.

As regards this clone: What it binds is not known.

The method was immunoSEQ multiplex PCR; TCRdb's version includes in-frame clones alone and lacks a portion of them. The sample consists of about 81,000 clones, about four fifths of them appearing once. This CDR3 contains 14 residues. V was clipped by 11 bases and J by 5 bases; unmatched bases: 6. The germline V gene encodes CDR1 WSHSY and CDR2 SAAADI. The origin of this receptor is a person between 40 and 79 years old with oral cavity squamous cell carcinoma. The genes are TRBV10-2 and TRBJ2-5; 15 nucleotides align to TRBD2. This specimen was PBMCs, taken before nivolumab (anti-PD-1) treatment. In DNA, the CDR3 is TGCGCCTCCTCCGGGACTAGCGGGAGGGAGACCCAGTACTTC. It translates to CASSGTSGRETQYF.